This TCR beta chain was sequenced for a study of blood T cell repertoires in COVID-19. Sequencing used immunoSEQ multiplex PCR; TCRdb keeps in-frame clones, though not all of them. The table shows about 150,000 clones, with about 83% occurring only once. Trimming took off 3 bases at V and 1 base at J, with 9 bases between the two ends. CDR1 and CDR2 from the germline V gene are MNHNS and SASEGT. The CDR3 runs to 14 residues. Sequencing was performed on peripheral blood. The chain recombines TRBV6-1 with TRBJ1-1; D is possibly TRBD1 (6 bases). The TCR was taken from a woman aged 55 to 70 with COVID-19, enrolled during active disease. CDR3 bases: TGTGCCAGCAGTGAGTCAGGGGCGAACACTGAAGCTTTCTTT. Translating gives CASSESGANTEAFF.